A selection of T cell receptor beta chains follows, all from one sample in a study of regulatory T cells in long-lasting Graves disease. TCRdb reprocessed the multiplex PCR reads with MiXCR, giving one entry per CDR3 protein. Among 350,000 to 450,000 distinct CDR3 sequences listed, 15% were seen once. These records were also assigned to another study, of T cells in Graves' hyperthyroidism and ophthalmopathy.

The sample was peripheral blood mononuclear cells (PBMCs), taken at new diagnosis, from a patient treated with antithyroid drugs. These TCRs come from a woman aged 25-40 years with Graves disease. The CDR3 runs from the conserved cysteine through the conserved F or W. D genes are given only for firm matches. Size is stated for part of the rows, as once, few or many counts, or as a class when the clone is expanded.

TGCGCCAGCAGCAGGGCCGAGCACGCCCAAGAGACCCAGTACTTC	CASSRAEHAQETQYF	-	many	TRBJ2-5	TRBV5-1
TGTGCCTGGAGTGCGGGGAACACTGAAGCTTTCTTT	CAWSAGNTEAFF	-	many	TRBJ1-1	TRBV30
TGTGCCAGCAGCTTAGTAGGGGTCGGGCAGTACTTC	CASSLVGVGQYF	-	-	TRBJ2-7	TRBV7-8
TGTGCCAGCAGTTTAGCGGTAGGGACAGGGGCATACAATGAGCAGTTCTTC	CASSLAVGTGAYNEQFF	TRBD1	-	TRBJ2-1	TRBV27
TGCAGTGCTAGAGAGGAGACTAGCGGGAGTCTGGATACGCAGTATTTT	CSAREETSGSLDTQYF	TRBD2	many	TRBJ2-3	TRBV20-1
TGTGCCAGCAGCTTAACGGACGGCACCGGGGAGCTGTTTTTT	CASSLTDGTGELFF	-	many	TRBJ2-2	TRBV7-3
TGTGCCATCAGTGAGTCGGATTTGGGTTTTGGCTACACCTTC	CAISESDLGFGYTF	-	-	TRBJ1-2	TRBV10-3
TGTGCCAGCAGTACCCCGACAGGGGCTAATGAAAAACTGTTTTTT	CASSTPTGANEKLFF	TRBD1	-	TRBJ1-4	TRBV28
TGTGCCAGCAGCTTAGGCGGAGCGGGTTCCTCCTACGAGCAGTACTTC	CASSLGGAGSSYEQYF	-	many	TRBJ2-7	TRBV13
TGTGCCAGCAGCAGCCAACAAAGTATCCTCCACTACAATGAGCAGTTCTTC	CASSSQQSILHYNEQFF	-	-	TRBJ2-1	TRBV14
TGTGCCAGCAGCCAAGATGCGGACAGGGTAGATACGCAGTATTTT	CASSQDADRVDTQYF	TRBD1	many	TRBJ2-3	TRBV3-1
TGTGCCAGCAGTGAAATTCCCTGCCTAGGAGAGCAGTACTTC	CASSEIPCLGEQYF	-	few	TRBJ2-7	TRBV25-1
TGTGCCAGCAGCCCGGGGAGGTTTGAGTTAAAAGAGGGCTACACCTTC	CASSPGRFELKEGYTF	-	many	TRBJ1-2	TRBV3-1
TGTGCCAGCGATAGCTCTGGGGCCAACGTCCTGACTTTC	CASDSSGANVLTF	-	-	TRBJ2-6	TRBV7-9
TGTGCCAGCAGCTTATCCCACAGTACCTACGAGCAGTACTTC	CASSLSHSTYEQYF	-	-	TRBJ2-7	TRBV7-9
TGTGCCAGCAGCTTAGGGCGGGCCCAAGAGACCCAGTACTTC	CASSLGRAQETQYF	-	many	TRBJ2-5	TRBV5-1
TGTGCCAGCACCATGACAGGGGGAGCCAAAAACATTCAGTACTTC	CASTMTGGAKNIQYF	TRBD1	many	TRBJ2-4	TRBV6-1
TGTGCCAGCAGCCTGGGGGGGGGAGCGGTCAACGAGCAGTACTTC	CASSLGGGAVNEQYF	TRBD2	many	TRBJ2-7	TRBV11-1
TGTGCTAGTGGTTCTAAGGTGGGGGGGGCTTTCTTT	CASGSKVGGAFF	-	many	TRBJ1-1	TRBV12-5
TGTGCCAGTAGTATCGGAGGGGGACTAGCGGGAGTCAATGAGCAGTTCTTC	CASSIGGGLAGVNEQFF	TRBD2	few	TRBJ2-1	TRBV19
TGTGCCAGCAGTTACCCAGGGGAGAACACTGAAGCTTTCTTT	CASSYPGENTEAFF	-	-	TRBJ1-1	TRBV6-5
TGTGCCAGCAGCTTGGTACCCTTTGGCGGGAGGGCCAGTGAGCAGTTCTTC	CASSLVPFGGRASEQFF	TRBD2	-	TRBJ2-1	TRBV5-4
TGTGCCAGCAGTTACTCCGACCCCCGGACAGGTTACGAGCAGTACTTC	CASSYSDPRTGYEQYF	TRBD1	-	TRBJ2-7	TRBV6-5
TGTGCCTGGAGTGTACTGGGGGATCAGCCCCAGCATTTT	CAWSVLGDQPQHF	-	many	TRBJ1-5	TRBV30
TGTGCCAGCTCCTGGACAGCGTACTATGGCTACACCTTC	CASSWTAYYGYTF	-	-	TRBJ1-2	TRBV28
TGTGCCAGTAGTGCGGCAGGGGGCCCATCCTACGAGCAGTACTTC	CASSAAGGPSYEQYF	TRBD1	-	TRBJ2-7	TRBV19
TGCAGTGCCGAAGGAGGGCAGAATCCGTATGGCTACACCTTC	CSAEGGQNPYGYTF	-	-	TRBJ1-2	TRBV20-1
TGTGCCAGCAGCTTAAGGGTGCGCAGCTCCTACAATGAGCAGTTCTTC	CASSLRVRSSYNEQFF	-	many	TRBJ2-1	TRBV11-1
TGTGCCAGCAGCCAGCGACTAGCGGTCTCCTACGAGCAGTACTTC	CASSQRLAVSYEQYF	TRBD2	few	TRBJ2-7	TRBV3-1
TGCGCCAGCAGCTTGTCGTTGCGACAGGGGGCAGATTTGGAGACCCAGTACTTC	CASSLSLRQGADLETQYF	TRBD1	-	TRBJ2-5	TRBV5-1
TGTGCCAGCAGCGTAGGGGATAGCGCAGATACGCAGTATTTT	CASSVGDSADTQYF	-	many	TRBJ2-3	TRBV9